This T cell receptor beta chain was documented in a study of CD8+CD57+ T cells in acquired aplastic anemia. The study's findings and limits: Patients and controls were found to share some 30 CD8+ CDR3 sequences. Patients did not significantly differ from controls in CD8+ Simpson's diversity.

Only patients with CD8+CD57+ cell expansion on flow cytometry were chosen for sequencing. Ten or more counts support this clonotype. Its antigen is not identified. Germline lookup yields CDR1 MNHEY and CDR2 SVGAGI. With 1 base removed from V and 0 bases from J, the gap between germline ends came to 3 bases. The CDR3 extends over 14 amino acids. Profiling of TCR beta VDJ combinations and CDR3 sequences used genomic DNA as template. TCRdb passed the reads through MiXCR, listing each CDR3 protein once. The repertoire holds 160,000 or so distinct CDR3 sequences, with 45% to 55% as singletons. This TCR came from a human donor with aplastic anemia. Material for sequencing was sorted CD4+, CD8+, or CD8+CD57+ T cells (not recorded which) from PBMCs. The V gene is TRBV6-5, the J gene TRBJ2-2; the D is unclear. The CDR3 spells CASSYLPNTGELFF. CDR3 DNA: TGTGCCAGCAGTTACTTGCCGAACACCGGGGAGCTGTTTTTT.